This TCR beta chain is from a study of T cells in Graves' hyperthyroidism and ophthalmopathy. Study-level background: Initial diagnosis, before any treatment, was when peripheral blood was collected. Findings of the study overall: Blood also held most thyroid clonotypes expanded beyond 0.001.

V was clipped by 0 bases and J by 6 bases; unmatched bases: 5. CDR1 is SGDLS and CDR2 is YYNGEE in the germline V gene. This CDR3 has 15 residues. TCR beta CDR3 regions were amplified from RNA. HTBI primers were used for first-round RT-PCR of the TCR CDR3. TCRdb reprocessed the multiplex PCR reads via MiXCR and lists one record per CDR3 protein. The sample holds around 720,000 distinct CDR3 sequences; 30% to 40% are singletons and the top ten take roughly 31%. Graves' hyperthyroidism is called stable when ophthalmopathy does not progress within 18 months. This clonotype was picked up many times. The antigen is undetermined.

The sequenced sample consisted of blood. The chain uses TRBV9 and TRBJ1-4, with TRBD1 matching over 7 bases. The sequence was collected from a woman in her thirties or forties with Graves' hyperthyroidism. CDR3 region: CASSVAGGGYEKLFF. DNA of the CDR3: TGTGCCAGCAGCGTAGCAGGGGGAGGCTATGAAAAACTGTTTTTT.